The source of this T cell receptor beta chain is a study of cytomegalovirus exposure and HLA in healthy donors. The PCR had 60 Vbeta and 13 Jbeta primers. The assay was immunoSEQ multiplex PCR, and TCRdb's table has in-frame clones only and misses some. Among approximately 220,000 clones listed, roughly 84% were seen once. From germline, CDR1 is MNHEY and CDR2 SVGAGI. The ends were cut back, 6 bases at V and 2 bases at J, with 16 bases in the middle. CDR3 length equals 15 residues. The sample was PBMCs. The J gene is TRBJ2-5, the V gene TRBV6-5; tentative D call: TRBD1 (6 bases). The TCR comes from a boy aged 2-9 years in good health and CMV-seronegative. As DNA, the CDR3 is TGTGCCAGCAGCAGACCGGGACACCTACAAGAGACCCAGTACTTC. Residues: CASSRPGHLQETQYF.